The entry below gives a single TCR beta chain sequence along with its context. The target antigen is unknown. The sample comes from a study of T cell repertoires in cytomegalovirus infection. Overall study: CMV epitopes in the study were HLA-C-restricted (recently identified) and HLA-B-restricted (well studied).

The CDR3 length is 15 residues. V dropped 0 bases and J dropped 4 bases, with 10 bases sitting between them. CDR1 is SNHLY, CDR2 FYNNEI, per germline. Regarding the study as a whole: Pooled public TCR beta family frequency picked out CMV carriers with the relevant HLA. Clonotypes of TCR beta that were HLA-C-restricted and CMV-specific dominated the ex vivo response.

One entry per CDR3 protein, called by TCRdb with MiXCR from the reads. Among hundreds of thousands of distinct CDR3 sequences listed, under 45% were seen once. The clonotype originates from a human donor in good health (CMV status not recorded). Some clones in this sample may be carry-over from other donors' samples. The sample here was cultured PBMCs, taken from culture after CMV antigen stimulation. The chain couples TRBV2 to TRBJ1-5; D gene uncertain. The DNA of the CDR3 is TGTGCCAGCAGTGAAGCACATGGACCTAATCAGCCCCAGCATTTT. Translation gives CASSEAHGPNQPQHF.